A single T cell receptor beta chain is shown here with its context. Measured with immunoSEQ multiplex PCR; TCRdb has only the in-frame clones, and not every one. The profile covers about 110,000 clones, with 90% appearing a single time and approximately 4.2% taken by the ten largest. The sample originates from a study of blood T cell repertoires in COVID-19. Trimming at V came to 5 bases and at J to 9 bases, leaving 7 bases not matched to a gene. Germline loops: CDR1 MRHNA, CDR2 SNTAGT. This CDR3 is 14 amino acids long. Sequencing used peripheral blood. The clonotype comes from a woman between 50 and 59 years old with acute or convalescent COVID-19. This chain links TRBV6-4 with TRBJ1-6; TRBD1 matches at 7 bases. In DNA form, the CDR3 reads TGTGCCAGCAGTTTAAGAGGGGGCTCTTCACCCCTCCACTTT. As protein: CASSLRGGSSPLHF.